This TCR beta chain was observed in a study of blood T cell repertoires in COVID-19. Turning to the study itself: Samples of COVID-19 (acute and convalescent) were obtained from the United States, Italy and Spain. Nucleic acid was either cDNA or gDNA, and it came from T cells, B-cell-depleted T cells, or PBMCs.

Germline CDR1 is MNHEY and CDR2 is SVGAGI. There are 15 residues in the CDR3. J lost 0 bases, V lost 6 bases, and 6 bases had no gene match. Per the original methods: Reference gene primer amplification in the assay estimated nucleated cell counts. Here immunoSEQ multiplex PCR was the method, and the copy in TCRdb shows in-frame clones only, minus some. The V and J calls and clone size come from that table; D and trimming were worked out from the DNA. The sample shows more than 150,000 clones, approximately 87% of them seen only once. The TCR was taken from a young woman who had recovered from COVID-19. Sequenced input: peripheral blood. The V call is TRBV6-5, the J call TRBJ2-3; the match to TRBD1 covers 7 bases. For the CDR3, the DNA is TGTGCCAGCAGCAATCGGGACAGAAGCACAGATACGCAGTATTTT. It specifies CASSNRDRSTDTQYF.